This T cell receptor beta chain was documented in a study of post-analysis software for immune sequencing data (dated by TCRdb to about 2015). In the study overall: Relapsing-remitting, secondary progressive and progressive-relapsing multiple sclerosis were recorded as disease courses, and subtype annotation was lacking for some patients. The patient repertoires were compared against more than 10 previously published healthy control repertoires obtained from donors aged roughly 6 to 25 years. A subset of samples was prepared in parallel using single-end sample barcoding, then pooled and co-amplified after Illumina adapter ligation. Results and caveats for the whole study, not just this receptor: The multiple sclerosis patient group was slightly younger than the control group. A handful of TRBV segments, including TRBV5-6, TRBV5-1 and TRBV20-1, were significantly more frequent in patients than controls. Direct clustering with F measure revealed strong co-clustering of samples prepared in the same batch, which led to a batch-effect correction. Significantly lower normalized Chao1 diversity was found in multiple sclerosis patients than in controls, suggesting substantial peripheral T-cell clonal expansion.

The germline V gene encodes CDR1 LGHDT and CDR2 YNNKEL (reference sequence). The germline ends are 15 bases apart after V is trimmed by 4 bases and J by 0 bases. From the cysteine through the phenylalanine, the CDR3 covers 17 amino acids. Just CDR3 DNA is preserved here, 51 bases in frame from base 1. To demonstrate the VDJtools post-analysis software, TCR beta repertoires were profiled from the peripheral blood of about 14 young patients with multiple sclerosis. The multiple sclerosis patients were children and adolescents ranging in age from roughly 6 to 16 years. As for this clonotype: Its antigen is currently not known. No much larger clone is present one base from it, and per-base qualities are unavailable.

Library preparation was by PCR. Sequencing relied on an Illumina HiSeq 2500. To reduce PCR and sequencing biases, unique molecular identifiers were incorporated into the TCR beta cDNA libraries. Roughly 500,000 cDNA molecules were obtained for every 1 to 10 million input T cells, so each molecule roughly corresponded to one T cell. The same protocol used for the earlier healthy control dataset was applied to prepare and sequence the patient libraries. Within a given batch, samples were prepared together, multiplexed and sequenced on the same HiSeq lane. The original methods were these. Raw barcoded reads were processed with MIGEC, discarding single-read molecular identifier groups before consensus assembly and CDR3 extraction. VDJtools was used for post-analysis of the clonotype tables, with diversity normalized by down-sampling every dataset to the smallest sample size. To correct batch-related cross-sample contamination, repertoire overlap clustering matched CDR3 amino acid sequences but not nucleotide sequences. TCRdb took the public reads, trimmed them with fastp at Q25, ran MiXCR for clone calling and kept in-frame beta chains. A single entry per CDR3 protein holds the most common genes and DNA from its merged rows. TCRdb's processing, not the authors', yielded these V and J calls. This sample gives 250,000 to 300,000 distinct CDR3 sequences in total; 35% to 40% of them show up just once. The top ten hold around 5% of the sample.

The clonotype comes from a girl between 10 and 17 years old with multiple sclerosis. The sequenced sample was blood. This chain joins TRBV3-1 to TRBJ2-2; a tentative D call is TRBD1 (6 bases match). At the DNA level, the sequence is TGTGCCAGCAGCCGAACCCCAGCAGGGGCGAACACCGGGGAGCTGTTTTTT. Its translation is CASSRTPAGANTGELFF.